This T cell receptor beta chain was found in a study of shared clonotypes between healthy human individuals. About the research overall: CD8 memory received one plate per donor, CD8 naive two, CD4 memory three and CD4 naive three.

Authors' analysis steps: Junction-only sequences produced by ImmunoSEQ had no quality scores, so filtering differed. TCRdb's copy holds only in-frame clones and misses some; the assay was immunoSEQ multiplex PCR. V and J calls and clone size are those listed in that table; D and trimming were worked out from the DNA. Here the sample spans 2 million to 2.5 million clones, 85% to 95% being singletons. The germline V gene encodes CDR1 LNHDA and CDR2 SQIVND (reference sequence). The CDR3 sequence is 13 residues long. The V end lost 7 bases, the J end lost 5 bases, and 11 bases lay between the germline ends.

The sample taken for sequencing was naive CD4+ T cells from PBMCs. Subset described: CD45RA+ positively selected. V and J are TRBV19 and TRBJ2-2, with unresolved D. The TCR comes from a man between 18 and 35 years old in good health. Some clones in this sample may be carry-over from other donors' samples. The CDR3 here is CASNDGRTGELFF. CDR3 DNA: TGTGCCAGTAATGATGGGCGAACCGGGGAGCTGTTTTTT. Supplemented by reference TRBV19 and TRBJ2-2, the full variable domain reads DGGITQSPKYLFRKEGQNVTLSCEQNLNHDAMYWYRQDPGQGLRLIYYSQIVNDFQKGDIAEGYSVSREKKESFPLTVTSAQKNPTAFYLCASNDGRTGELFFGEGSRLTVL.